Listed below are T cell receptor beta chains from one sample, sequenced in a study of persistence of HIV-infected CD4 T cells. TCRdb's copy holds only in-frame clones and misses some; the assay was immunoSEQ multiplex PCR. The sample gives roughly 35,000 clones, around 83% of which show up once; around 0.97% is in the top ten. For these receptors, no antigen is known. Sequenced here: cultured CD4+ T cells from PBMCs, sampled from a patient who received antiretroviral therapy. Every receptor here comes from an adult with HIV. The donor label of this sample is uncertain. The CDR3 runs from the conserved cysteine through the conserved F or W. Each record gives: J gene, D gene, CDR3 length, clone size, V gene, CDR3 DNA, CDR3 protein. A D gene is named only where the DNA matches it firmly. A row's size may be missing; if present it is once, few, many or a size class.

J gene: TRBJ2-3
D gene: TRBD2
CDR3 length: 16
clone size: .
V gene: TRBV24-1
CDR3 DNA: TGTGCCACCAGTGATGCTAGCGGGGGGGGTCGAGATACGCAGTATTTT
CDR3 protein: CATSDASGGGRDTQYF

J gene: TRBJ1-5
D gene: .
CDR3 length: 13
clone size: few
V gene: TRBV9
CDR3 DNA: TGTGCCAGCAGCGAGACCCAATATCAGCCCCAGCATTTT
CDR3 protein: CASSETQYQPQHF

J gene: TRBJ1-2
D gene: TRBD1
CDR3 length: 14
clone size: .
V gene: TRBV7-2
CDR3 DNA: TGTGCCAGCAGCTTACTCGACAGGGATTGGGGCTACACCTTC
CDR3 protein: CASSLLDRDWGYTF

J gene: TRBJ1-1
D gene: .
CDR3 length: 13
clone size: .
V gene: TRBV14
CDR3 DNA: TGTGCCAGCCGAGGGGATCTGAACACTGAAGCTTTCTTT
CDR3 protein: CASRGDLNTEAFF

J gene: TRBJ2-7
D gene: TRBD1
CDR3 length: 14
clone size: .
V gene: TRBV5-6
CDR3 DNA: TGTGCCAGCAGCGACCGGGACAGGGACCACGAGCAGTACTTC
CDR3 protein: CASSDRDRDHEQYF

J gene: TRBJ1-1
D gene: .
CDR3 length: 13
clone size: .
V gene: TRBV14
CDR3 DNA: TGTGCCAGCAGTGGGTCTGCGGGAACCCGAGCTTTCTTT
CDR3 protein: CASSGSAGTRAFF

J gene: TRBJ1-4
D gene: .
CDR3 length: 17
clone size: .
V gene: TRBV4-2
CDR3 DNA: TGTGCCAGCAGCCTCAATCCGTTGGGTGCTCGGAATGAAAAACTGTTTTTT
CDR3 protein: CASSLNPLGARNEKLFF

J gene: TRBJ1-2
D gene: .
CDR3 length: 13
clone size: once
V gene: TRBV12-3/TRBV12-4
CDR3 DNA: TGTGCCAGCAGTTCAGGGGAGAACTATGGCTACACCTTC
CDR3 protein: CASSSGENYGYTF

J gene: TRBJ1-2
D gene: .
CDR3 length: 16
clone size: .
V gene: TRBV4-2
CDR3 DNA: TGTGCCAGCAGCCAAATAGACCGGGACACTTCCTATGGCTACACCTTC
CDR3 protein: CASSQIDRDTSYGYTF

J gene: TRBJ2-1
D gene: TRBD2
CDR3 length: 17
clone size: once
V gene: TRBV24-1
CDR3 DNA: TGTGCCACCAGTGATTCCGCTAGCGGGGGGATTTACAATGAGCAGTTCTTC
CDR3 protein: CATSDSASGGIYNEQFF

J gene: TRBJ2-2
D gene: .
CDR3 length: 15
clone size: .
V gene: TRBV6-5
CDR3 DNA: TGTGCCAGCAGCCGGGGGGCCCAGAACACCGGGGAGCTGTTTTTT
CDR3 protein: CASSRGAQNTGELFF

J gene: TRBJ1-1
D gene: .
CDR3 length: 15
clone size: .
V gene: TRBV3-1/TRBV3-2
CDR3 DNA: TGTGCCAGCAGCCGAGGGGGAGGGCTTAGCACTGAAGCTTTCTTT
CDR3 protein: CASSRGGGLSTEAFF

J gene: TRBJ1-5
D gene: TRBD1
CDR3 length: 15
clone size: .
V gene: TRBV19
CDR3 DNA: TGTGCCACCACTGGGACAGGCGCCTCCAATCAGCCCCAGCATTTT
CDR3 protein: CATTGTGASNQPQHF

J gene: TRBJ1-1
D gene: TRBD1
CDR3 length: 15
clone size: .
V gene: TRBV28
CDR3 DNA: TGTGCCAGCACCCCCTTGGACAGGGGAGGCACTGAAGCTTTCTTT
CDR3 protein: CASTPLDRGGTEAFF

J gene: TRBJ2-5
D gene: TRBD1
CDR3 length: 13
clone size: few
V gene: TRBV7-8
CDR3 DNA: TGTGCCGTACGAGGGGGCTTTGGAGAGACCCAGTACTTC
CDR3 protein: CAVRGGFGETQYF

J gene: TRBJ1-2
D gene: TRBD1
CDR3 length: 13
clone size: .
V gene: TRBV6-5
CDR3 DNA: TGTGCCAGCAGACCTGGACAGGTGGCTGGCTACACCTTC
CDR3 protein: CASRPGQVAGYTF

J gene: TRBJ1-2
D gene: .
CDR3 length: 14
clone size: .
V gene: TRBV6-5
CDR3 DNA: TGTGCCAGCATTAAATACAGGGACGACTATGGCTACACCTTC
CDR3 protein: CASIKYRDDYGYTF

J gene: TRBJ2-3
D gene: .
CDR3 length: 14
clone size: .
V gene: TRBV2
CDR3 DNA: TGTGCCAGCAAAAAACAGACTAGCACAGATACGCAGTATTTT
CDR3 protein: CASKKQTSTDTQYF

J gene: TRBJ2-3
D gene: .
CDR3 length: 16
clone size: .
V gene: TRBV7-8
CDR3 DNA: TGTGCCAGCAGCTTACTTGGACGGTCAAGCGCAGATACGCAGTATTTT
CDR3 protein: CASSLLGRSSADTQYF

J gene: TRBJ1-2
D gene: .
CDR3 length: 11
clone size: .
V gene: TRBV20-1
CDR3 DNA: TGCAGTGCTAGCCTGCGTTATGGCTACACCTTC
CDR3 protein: CSASLRYGYTF

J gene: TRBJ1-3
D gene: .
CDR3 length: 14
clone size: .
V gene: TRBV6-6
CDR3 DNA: TGTGCCAGCAGTCATCAGGGCTCTGGAAACACCATATATTTT
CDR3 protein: CASSHQGSGNTIYF

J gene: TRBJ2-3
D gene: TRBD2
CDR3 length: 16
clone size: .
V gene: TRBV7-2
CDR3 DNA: TGTGCCAGCAGCTACCGTAGCGGGGGGAGCACAGATACGCAGTATTTT
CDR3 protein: CASSYRSGGSTDTQYF

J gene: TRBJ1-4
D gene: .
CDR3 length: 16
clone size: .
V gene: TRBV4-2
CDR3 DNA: TGTGCCAGCAGCCACGACTTACAGGGAATGGGAGAAAAACTGTTTTTT
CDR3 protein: CASSHDLQGMGEKLFF

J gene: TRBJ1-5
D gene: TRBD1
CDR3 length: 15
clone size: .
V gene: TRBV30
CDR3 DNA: TGTGCCTGGGGGCTGGGGCAGGGGGTTGTTCAGCCCCAGCATTTT
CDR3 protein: CAWGLGQGVVQPQHF

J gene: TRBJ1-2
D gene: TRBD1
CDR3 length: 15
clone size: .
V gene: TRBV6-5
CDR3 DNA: TGTGCCAGCGGCCTTAAATGGGACAGGGGAGACGCCTACACCTTC
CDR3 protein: CASGLKWDRGDAYTF

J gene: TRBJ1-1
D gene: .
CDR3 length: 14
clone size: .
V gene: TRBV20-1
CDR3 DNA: TGCAGTGCTAGTAGGGCAGGGATGAACACTGAAGCTTTCTTT
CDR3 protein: CSASRAGMNTEAFF

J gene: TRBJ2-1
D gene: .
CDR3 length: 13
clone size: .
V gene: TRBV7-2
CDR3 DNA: TGTGCCAGCAGCTACTCTGAGTACAATGAGCAGTTCTTC
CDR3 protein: CASSYSEYNEQFF

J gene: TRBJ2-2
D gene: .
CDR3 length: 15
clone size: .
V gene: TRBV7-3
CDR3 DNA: TGTGCCAGCAGCCCCGGTATGGCGAACACCGGGGAGCTGTTTTTT
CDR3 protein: CASSPGMANTGELFF

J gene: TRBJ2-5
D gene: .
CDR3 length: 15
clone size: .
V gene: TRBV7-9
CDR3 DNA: TGTGCCAGCAGCTTAGCGGGAGGGGGCCGGGAGACCCAGTACTTC
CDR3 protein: CASSLAGGGRETQYF

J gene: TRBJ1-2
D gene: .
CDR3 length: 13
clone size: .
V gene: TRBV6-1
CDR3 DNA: TGTGCCAGCAGTGAAGCCCGGGTTGCTGGCTACACCTTC
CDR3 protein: CASSEARVAGYTF

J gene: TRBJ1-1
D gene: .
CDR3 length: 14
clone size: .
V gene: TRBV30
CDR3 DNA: TGTGCCTGGAGCGGTAGGGTCATGAACACTGAAGCTTTCTTT
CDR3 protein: CAWSGRVMNTEAFF

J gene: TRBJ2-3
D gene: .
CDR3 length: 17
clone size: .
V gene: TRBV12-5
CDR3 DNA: TGTGCTAGTGGTTCCGAGGTCCGGGGGACCCTCACAGATACGCAGTATTTT
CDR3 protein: CASGSEVRGTLTDTQYF

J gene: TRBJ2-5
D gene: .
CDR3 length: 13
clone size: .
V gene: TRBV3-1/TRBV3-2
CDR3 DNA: TGTGCCAGCAGCCAAGACAGGCCAGGGACCCAGTACTTC
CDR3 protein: CASSQDRPGTQYF

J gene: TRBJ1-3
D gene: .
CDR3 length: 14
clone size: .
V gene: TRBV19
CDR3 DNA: TGTGCCAGTAGTATAAAGATCGGGCCTTACACCATATATTTT
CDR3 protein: CASSIKIGPYTIYF

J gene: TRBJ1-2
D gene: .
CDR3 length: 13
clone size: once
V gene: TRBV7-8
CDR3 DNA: TGTGCCAGCAGCTTACAGGGGAACGATGGCTACACCTTC
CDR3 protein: CASSLQGNDGYTF

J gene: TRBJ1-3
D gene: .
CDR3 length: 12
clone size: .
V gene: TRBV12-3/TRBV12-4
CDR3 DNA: TGTGCCAGCAGTTTAAACGGAAACACCATATATTTT
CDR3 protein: CASSLNGNTIYF

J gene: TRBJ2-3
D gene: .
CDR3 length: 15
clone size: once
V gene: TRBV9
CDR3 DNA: TGTGCCAGCAGCCCCGGGTCTATCCGGTCAGATACGCAGTATTTT
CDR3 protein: CASSPGSIRSDTQYF

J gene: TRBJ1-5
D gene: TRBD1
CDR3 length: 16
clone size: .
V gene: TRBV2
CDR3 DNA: TGTGCCAGCACGAGACAGGGAAGTCTTTCCGGTCAGCCCCAGCATTTT
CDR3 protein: CASTRQGSLSGQPQHF

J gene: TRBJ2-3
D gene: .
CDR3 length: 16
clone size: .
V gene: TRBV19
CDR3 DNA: TGTGCCAGTAGTTCCCGGGACGGACTTAGCACAGATACGCAGTATTTT
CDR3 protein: CASSSRDGLSTDTQYF

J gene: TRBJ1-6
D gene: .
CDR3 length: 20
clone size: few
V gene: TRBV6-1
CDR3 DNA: TGTGCCAGCAGTGAGATATTCCCGGGACGGACGAGCTCCTATAATTCACCCCTCCACTTT
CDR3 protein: CASSEIFPGRTSSYNSPLHF

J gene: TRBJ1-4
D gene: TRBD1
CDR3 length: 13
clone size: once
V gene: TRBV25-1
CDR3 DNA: TGTGCCAGCCTCGGGACAGGGTTTGAAAAACTGTTTTTT
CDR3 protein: CASLGTGFEKLFF

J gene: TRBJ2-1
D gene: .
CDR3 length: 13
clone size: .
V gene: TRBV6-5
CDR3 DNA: TGTGCCACCACCTTGGACAGTTACAATGAGCAGTTCTTC
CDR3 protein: CATTLDSYNEQFF

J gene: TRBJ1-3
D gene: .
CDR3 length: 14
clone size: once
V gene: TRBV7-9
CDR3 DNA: TGTGCCAGCAGCCCCGGCCTCTCTGGAAACACCATATATTTT
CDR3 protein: CASSPGLSGNTIYF

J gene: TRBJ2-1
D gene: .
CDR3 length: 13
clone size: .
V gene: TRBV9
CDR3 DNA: TGTGCCAGCAGCGTAGGCCCCCTCAATGAGCAGTTCTTC
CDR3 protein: CASSVGPLNEQFF

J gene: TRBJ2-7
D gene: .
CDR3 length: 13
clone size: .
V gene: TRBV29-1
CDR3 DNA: TGCAGCGTTGCCCCCCAGGGATCAAGCGAGCAGTACTTC
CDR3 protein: CSVAPQGSSEQYF

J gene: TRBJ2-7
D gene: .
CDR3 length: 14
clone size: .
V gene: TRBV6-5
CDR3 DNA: TGTGCCAGCAGTCGGACACCCTCGGGTTACGAGCAGTACTTC
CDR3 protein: CASSRTPSGYEQYF

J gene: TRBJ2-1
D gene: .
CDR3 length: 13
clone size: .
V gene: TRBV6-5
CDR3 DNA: TGTGCCAGCACCCGGGACGCTCGGGGCGAGCAGTTCTTC
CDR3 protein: CASTRDARGEQFF

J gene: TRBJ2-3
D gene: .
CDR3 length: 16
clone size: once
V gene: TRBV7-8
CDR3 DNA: TGTGCCAGCAGTCCTCCCGGGACCCTCACGAGGGATACGCAGTATTTT
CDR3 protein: CASSPPGTLTRDTQYF

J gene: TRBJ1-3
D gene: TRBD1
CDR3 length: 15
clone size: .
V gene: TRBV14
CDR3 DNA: TGTGCCAGCAGCCGGGACAGGGTTGATGGAAACACCATATATTTT
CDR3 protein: CASSRDRVDGNTIYF